A single sample gave rise to the 23 T cell receptor beta chains below, sequenced in a study of cytomegalovirus exposure and HLA in healthy donors. Sequenced by immunoSEQ multiplex PCR; TCRdb stores in-frame clones only, minus some. The table lists 220,000 or so clones, 80% to 85% of them singletons. Sequencing used PBMCs. The receptors were sampled from a woman younger than 45 in good health and CMV-seropositive.

The chain links TRBV6-1 to TRBJ1-5, with D unclear. In germline, CDR1 is MNHNS, CDR2 SASEGT. The V and J ends lost 6 bases and 3 bases respectively, with 9 bases between them. The CDR3 consists of 13 residues. The CDR3 nucleotides read TGTGCCAGCAGCGCCCTGACCAATCAGCCCCAGCATTTT. Its translation: CASSALTNQPQHF.

This chain joins TRBV6-5 and TRBJ1-4; 12 nucleotides line up with TRBD1. The germline V gene has CDR1 MNHEY and CDR2 SVGAGI. The V gene end was trimmed by 6 bases and the J gene end by 5 bases; junction bases not matched to a gene: 4. CDR3 length equals 15 residues. This chain's CDR3 is CASRGDRGRNEKLFF. The CDR3 bases are TGTGCCAGCAGAGGGGACAGGGGGCGGAATGAAAAACTGTTTTTT.

The V and J genes are TRBV27 and TRBJ1-2, with 7 bases matching TRBD1. The V gene end was trimmed by 0 bases and the J gene end by 7 bases; junction bases not matched to a gene: 5. The CDR3 runs 14 residues. Germline lookup yields CDR1 MNHEY and CDR2 SMNVEV (reference sequence). The CDR3: CASSLSPGGAGYTF. CDR3 DNA sequence: TGTGCCAGCAGTTTATCCCCAGGGGGGGCTGGCTACACCTTC.

This sequence joins TRBV7-3 and TRBJ2-1, with 11 bases lining up with TRBD2. J lost 9 bases, V lost 5 bases, and 9 bases had no gene match. The CDR3 consists of 15 residues. The V gene's germline CDR1 is SGHTA and CDR2 FQGTGA. The CDR3 DNA reads TGTGCCAGCAGCGCGGTAGGACTAGCGGGTGGTGAGCAGTTCTTC. As protein: CASSAVGLAGGEQFF.

The chain uses TRBV4-1 and TRBJ1-5; a possible D gene is TRBD1 (6 bases). The germline V gene encodes CDR1 MGHRA and CDR2 YSYEKL. Trimming pared 1 base from V and 7 bases from J, leaving 14 bases between. The CDR3 has 15 amino acids. The CDR3: CASSQGIRGGQPQHF. The CDR3 DNA is TGCGCCAGCAGCCAAGGCATCAGGGGAGGCCAGCCCCAGCATTTT.

V and J are TRBV7-8 and TRBJ1-2; tentatively, D is TRBD1 (5 bases). CDR1 and CDR2 (germline): SGHVS, FQNEAQ. The CDR3 spans 14 residues. V lost 5 bases, J lost 6 bases, and 16 bases lay in between. The CDR3, as DNA: TGTGCCAGCAGCGTGGGATGGGGGTTAGATGGCTACACCTTC. Translation: CASSVGWGLDGYTF.

The rearrangement joins TRBV5-1 to TRBJ2-2; 9 bases fit TRBD2. The CDR3 has 16 residues. The V segment lost 3 bases and the J segment 0 bases; nucleotides outside the gene matches: 3. Germline lookup yields CDR1 SGHRS and CDR2 YFSETQ. The DNA of the CDR3 is TGCGCCAGCAGCTCTAGCGGGGCTGCGAACACCGGGGAGCTGTTTTTT. It specifies CASSSSGAANTGELFF.

This clone was detected a few times. The chain links TRBV7-9 to TRBJ2-1; D not resolved. Germline V gives CDR1 SEHNR, CDR2 FQNEAQ (reference sequence). The CDR3 covers 11 residues. V lost 5 bases to trimming and J lost 8 bases, with 7 bases between them. This chain's CDR3 is CASSPQDEQFF. For the CDR3, the DNA is TGTGCCAGCAGCCCGCAGGATGAGCAGTTCTTC.

The V call is TRBV29-1, the J call TRBJ2-7; D ambiguous. Germline V CDR1 and CDR2: SQVTM, ANQGSEA. CDR3 length equals 12 residues. V was shortened by 1 base and J by 3 bases, with 7 bases between the two germline ends. CDR3 protein: CSVEGQNYEQYF. In DNA form, the CDR3 reads TGCAGCGTTGAAGGGCAGAACTACGAGCAGTACTTC.

This clone was seen more than once but under ten times. The chain carries TRBV5-5 and TRBJ1-2; D ambiguous. With 3 bases removed from V and 4 bases from J, the gap between germline ends came to 13 bases. Germline CDR1 reads SGHKS; CDR2 reads YYEKEE (reference sequence). The CDR3 extends over 14 amino acids. The DNA for the CDR3 is TGTGCCAGCAGCTCCACTGGTGGCGGCTATGGCTACACCTTC. This gives the protein CASSSTGGGYGYTF.

This chain uses TRBV30 with TRBJ1-2, with a weak D call TRBD1 (6 bases). This CDR3 region has 15 residues. The V end was cut by 5 bases, the J end by 3 bases, with 19 bases between. Germline V CDR1 and CDR2: GTSNPN, SVGIG (reference sequence). Here the CDR3 DNA reads TGTGCCTGGGTGGGACGGGACACTCTGCACTATGGCTACACCTTC. Encoded protein: CAWVGRDTLHYGYTF.

V is TRBV6-5 and J is TRBJ2-5, with 13 bases that match TRBD2. The V and J ends lost 4 bases and 4 bases, in that order; junction bases with no gene match: 3. The CDR3 is 15 residues long. The germline V gene has CDR1 MNHEY and CDR2 SVGAGI. The CDR3 DNA sequence: TGTGCCAGCAGTTTGGGACTAGCGGGAATAGAGACCCAGTACTTC. Its translation is CASSLGLAGIETQYF.

This chain links TRBV6-5 with TRBJ1-2; weak D call: TRBD1 (6 bases). V lost 5 bases to trimming and J lost 2 bases, with 9 bases between them. The CDR3 sequence is 13 residues long. Germline V gene data show CDR1 as MNHEY and CDR2 as SVGAGI. For the CDR3, the DNA is TGTGCCAGCAGTAGGGACACCAACTATGGCTACACCTTC. Protein: CASSRDTNYGYTF.

The CDR3 DNA follows: TGTGCCAGCTCACCACGGGGGGGGGCATCCTACGAGCAGTACTTC. Residues: CASSPRGGASYEQYF. The rearrangement links TRBV18 to TRBJ2-7; D possibly corresponds to TRBD2 (7 bases). Germline loops: CDR1 KGHSH, CDR2 LQKENI. CDR3 length: 15 residues. V was pared by 1 base and J by 1 base, with 11 bases between. Together with reference TRBV18 and TRBJ2-7, the CDR3 gives the full variable domain: NAGVMQNPRHLVRRRGQEARLRCSPMKGHSHVYWYRQLPEEGLKFMVYLQKENIIDESGMPKERFSAEFPKEGPSILRIQQVVRGDSAAYFCASSPRGGASYEQYFGPGTRLTVT.

The J gene is TRBJ1-2, the V gene TRBV12-5; D is undetermined. The CDR3 spans 13 residues. Trimming cost V 1 base and J 3 bases, with 6 bases left between them. CDR1 and CDR2 from the germline V gene are LGHNT and FRNRAP. CDR3 DNA: TGTGCTAGTGGTTTGGCACCGTACTATGGCTACACCTTC. Translated, it gives CASGLAPYYGYTF.

The chain links TRBV14 to TRBJ2-7; possible D gene TRBD1, 6 bases. The CDR3 totals 13 residues. Germline V CDR1 and CDR2: SGHDN, FVKESK. The V end was cut by 5 bases, the J end by 2 bases, with 10 bases between. The CDR3: CASSFDRPYEQYF. DNA of the CDR3: TGTGCCAGCAGCTTCGACAGGCCCTACGAGCAGTACTTC.

The chain uses TRBV30 and TRBJ2-3, with TRBD2 matching over 8 bases. The trim removed 3 bases at V and 5 bases at J, leaving 13 bases unmatched. The CDR3 totals 16 residues. Germline values: CDR1 GTSNPN, CDR2 SVGIG (reference sequence). In DNA form, the CDR3 reads TGTGCCTGGAGACGAACACCAGCGGGAGTGGTAGATACGCAGTATTTT. It yields the protein CAWRRTPAGVVDTQYF.

V is TRBV5-6 and J is TRBJ1-2, with 8 bases identical to TRBD1. Trimming at V came to 4 bases and at J to 4 bases, leaving 6 bases not matched to a gene. Germline loops: CDR1 SGHDT, CDR2 YYEEEE. The CDR3 contains 14 residues. CDR3 sequence reads: CASSPGQAGYGYTF. The CDR3 DNA is TGTGCCAGCAGCCCGGGACAGGCTGGCTATGGCTACACCTTC.

The chain joins TRBV6-5 to TRBJ2-7, with TRBD1 as a possible D gene (6 bases). The CDR3 is 15 residues long. The V gene lost 3 bases and the J gene lost 0 bases, with 12 bases spanning the gap. Germline assignment: CDR1 MNHEY and CDR2 SVGAGI. Here the CDR3 DNA reads TGTGCCAGCAGTTATACCACAGGGAGCTCCTACGAGCAGTACTTC. Encoded protein: CASSYTTGSSYEQYF.

The chain joins TRBV5-1 to TRBJ1-2; tentatively, D is TRBD1 (5 bases). Trimming took 0 bases from V and 4 from J, leaving 7 bases between them. Germline V gene lookup returns CDR1 SGHRS and CDR2 YFSETQ. The length of the CDR3 is 13 residues. The CDR3 reads CASSLGQRYGYTF. CDR3 coding DNA: TGCGCCAGCAGCTTGGGACAGCGCTATGGCTACACCTTC.

This clone was recorded only once. The chain carries TRBV11-2 and TRBJ1-1, with D perhaps TRBD1 (6 bases). Between the trimmed V and J ends, which lost 2 bases and 1 base, there was a span of 11 bases. Per the germline V gene, CDR1 is SGHAT and CDR2 is FQNNGV. This CDR3 is 15 amino acids long. Here the CDR3 reads CASSLKGGTNTEAFF. CDR3 in DNA: TGTGCCAGCAGCTTAAAGGGGGGGACGAACACTGAAGCTTTCTTT.

The chain uses TRBV25-1 and TRBJ2-1; D perhaps matches TRBD2 (6 bases). Trimming took off 1 base at V and 6 bases at J, with 16 bases between the two ends. The CDR3 loop spans 16 amino acids. Germline values: CDR1 MGHDK, CDR2 SYGVNS. This CDR3 is CASSESIAALGNEQFF. DNA of the CDR3: TGTGCCAGCAGTGAATCAATAGCGGCCCTTGGCAATGAGCAGTTCTTC.

The rearrangement links TRBV27 to TRBJ2-2; D unclear. The CDR3 runs 13 residues. V lost 9 bases, J lost 0 bases, and 8 bases lay in between. CDR1 is MNHEY and CDR2 is SMNVEV in the germline V gene (reference sequence). DNA of the CDR3: TGTGCCAGTCTAACCGCGAACACCGGGGAGCTGTTTTTT. This sequence encodes CASLTANTGELFF.